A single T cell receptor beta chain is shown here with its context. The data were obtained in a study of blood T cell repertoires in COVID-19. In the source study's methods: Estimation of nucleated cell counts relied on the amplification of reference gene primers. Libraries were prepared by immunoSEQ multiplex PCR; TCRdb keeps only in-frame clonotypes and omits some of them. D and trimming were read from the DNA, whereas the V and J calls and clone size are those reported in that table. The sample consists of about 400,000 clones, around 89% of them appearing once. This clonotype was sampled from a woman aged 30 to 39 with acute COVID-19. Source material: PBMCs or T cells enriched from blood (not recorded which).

This CDR3 reads CASSSTLLGRGFNEQFF. In DNA, the CDR3 is TGCGCCAGCAGCTCAACCCTACTAGGTCGGGGGTTCAATGAGCAGTTCTTC. The chain links TRBV5-1 to TRBJ2-1; TRBD2 is a possible D gene (6 bases). The germline V and J ends were trimmed by 3 bases and 6 bases, with 22 bases remaining between them. The CDR3 length is 17 residues. The germline V gene encodes CDR1 SGHRS and CDR2 YFSETQ. Filled out from reference TRBV5-1 and TRBJ2-1, the complete variable domain reads KAGVTQTPRYLIKTRGQQVTLSCSPISGHRSVSWYQQTPGQGLQFLFEYFSETQRNKGNFPGRFSGRQFSNSRSEMNVSTLELGDSALYLCASSSTLLGRGFNEQFFGPGTRLTVL.